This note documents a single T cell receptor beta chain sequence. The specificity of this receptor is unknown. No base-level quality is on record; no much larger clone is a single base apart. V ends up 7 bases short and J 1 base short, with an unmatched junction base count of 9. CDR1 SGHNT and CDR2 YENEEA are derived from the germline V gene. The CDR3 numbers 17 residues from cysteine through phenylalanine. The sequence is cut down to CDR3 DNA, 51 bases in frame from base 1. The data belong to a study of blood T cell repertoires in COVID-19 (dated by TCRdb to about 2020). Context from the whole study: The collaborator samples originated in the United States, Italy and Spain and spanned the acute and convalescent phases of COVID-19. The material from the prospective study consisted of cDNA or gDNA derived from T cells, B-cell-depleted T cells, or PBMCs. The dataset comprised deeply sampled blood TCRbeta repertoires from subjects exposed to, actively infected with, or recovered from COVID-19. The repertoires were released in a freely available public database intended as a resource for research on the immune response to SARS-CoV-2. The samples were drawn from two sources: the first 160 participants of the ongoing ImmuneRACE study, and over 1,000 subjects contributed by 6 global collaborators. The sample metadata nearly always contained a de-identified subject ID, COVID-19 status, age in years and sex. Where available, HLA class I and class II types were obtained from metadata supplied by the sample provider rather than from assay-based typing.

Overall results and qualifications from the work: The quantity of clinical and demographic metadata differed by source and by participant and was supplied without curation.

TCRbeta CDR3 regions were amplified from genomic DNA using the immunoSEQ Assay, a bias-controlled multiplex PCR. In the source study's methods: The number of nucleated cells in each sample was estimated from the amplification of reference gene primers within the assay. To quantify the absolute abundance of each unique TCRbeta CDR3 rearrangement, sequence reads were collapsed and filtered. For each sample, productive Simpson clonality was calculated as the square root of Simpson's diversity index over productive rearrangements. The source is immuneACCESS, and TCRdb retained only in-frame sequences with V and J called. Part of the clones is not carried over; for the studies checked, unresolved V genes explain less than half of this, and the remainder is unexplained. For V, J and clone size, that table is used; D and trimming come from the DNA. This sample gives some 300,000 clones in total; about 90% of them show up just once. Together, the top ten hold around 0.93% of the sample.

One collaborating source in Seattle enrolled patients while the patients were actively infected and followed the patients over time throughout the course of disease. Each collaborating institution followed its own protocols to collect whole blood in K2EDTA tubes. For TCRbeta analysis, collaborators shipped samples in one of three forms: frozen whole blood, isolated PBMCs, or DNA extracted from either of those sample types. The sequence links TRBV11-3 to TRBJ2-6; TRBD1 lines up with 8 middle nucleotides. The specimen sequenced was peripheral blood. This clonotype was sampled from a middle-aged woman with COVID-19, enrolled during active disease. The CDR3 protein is CASIPGQEASGANVLTF. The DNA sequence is TGTGCCAGCATTCCGGGACAGGAGGCGTCTGGGGCCAACGTCCTGACTTTC.